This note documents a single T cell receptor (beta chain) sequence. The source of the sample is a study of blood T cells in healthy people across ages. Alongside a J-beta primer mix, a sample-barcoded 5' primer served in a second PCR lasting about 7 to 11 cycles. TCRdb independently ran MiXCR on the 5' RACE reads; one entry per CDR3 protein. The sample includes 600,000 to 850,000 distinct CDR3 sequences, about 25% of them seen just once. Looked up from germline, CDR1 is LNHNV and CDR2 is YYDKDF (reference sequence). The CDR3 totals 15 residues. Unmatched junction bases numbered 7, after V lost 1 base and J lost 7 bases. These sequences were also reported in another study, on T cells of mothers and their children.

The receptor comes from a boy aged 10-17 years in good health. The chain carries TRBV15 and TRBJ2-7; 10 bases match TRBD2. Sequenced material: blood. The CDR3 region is CATSRVQAGGREQYF. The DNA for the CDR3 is TGTGCCACCAGCAGAGTCCAAGCGGGGGGGCGGGAGCAGTACTTC.